The clone carrying this T cell receptor beta chain showed up many times. The target antigen is unknown. This sample is drawn from a study of molecular identifiers for immune sequencing clone quantification. Study-level points and caveats: Spike-in Jurkat TCR RNA from a single cell reportedly registered among about a million naive cells.

Previously published methods and listed TCR primers were used for the bulk TCR libraries. TCRdb analysed the PCR reads with MiXCR anew, one entry per CDR3 protein. The sample lists about 65,000 distinct CDR3 sequences; roughly 18% were seen once. Libraries for naive CD8 T cells, which were made from approximately 20,000 to 980,000 sorted cells, drew on 10%, 30% or 50% of the RNA. Sorted naive CD8 T cells were those defined as CD8+CD4-CCR7+CD45RA+. The CDR3 is 15 residues long. V lost 0 bases to trimming and J lost 7 bases, with 16 bases between them. The germline V gene has CDR1 MGHRA and CDR2 YSYEKL.

The V call is TRBV4-1, the J call TRBJ2-7, with a weak D call TRBD2 (5 bases). The sample taken for sequencing was naive CD8+ T cells from blood, with Jurkat cell RNA spiked in. As for subset: FACS-sorted CD8+CD4-CCR7+CD45RA+ naive T cells. This receptor was taken from a human donor in good health. Some libraries in this study had Jurkat cell RNA spiked in. In nucleotides, the CDR3 is TGCGCCAGCAGCCAAGACCGAGAGGGCCGTGGTGAGCAGTACTTC. Translation: CASSQDREGRGEQYF.